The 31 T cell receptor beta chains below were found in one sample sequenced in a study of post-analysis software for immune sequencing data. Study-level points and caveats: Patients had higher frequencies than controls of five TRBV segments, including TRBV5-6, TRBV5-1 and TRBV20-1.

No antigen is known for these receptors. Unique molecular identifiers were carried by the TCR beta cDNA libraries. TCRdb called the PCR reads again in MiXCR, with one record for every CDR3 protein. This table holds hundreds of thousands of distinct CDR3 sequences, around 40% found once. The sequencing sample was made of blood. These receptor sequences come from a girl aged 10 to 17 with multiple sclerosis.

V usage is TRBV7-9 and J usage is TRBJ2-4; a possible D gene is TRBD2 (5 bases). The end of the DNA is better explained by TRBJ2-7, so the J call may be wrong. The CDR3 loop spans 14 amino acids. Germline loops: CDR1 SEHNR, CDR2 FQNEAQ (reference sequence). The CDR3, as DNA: TGTGCCAGCAGCTTAGAAGCTAGCCGGTACGAGCAGTACTTC. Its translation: CASSLEASRYEQYF.

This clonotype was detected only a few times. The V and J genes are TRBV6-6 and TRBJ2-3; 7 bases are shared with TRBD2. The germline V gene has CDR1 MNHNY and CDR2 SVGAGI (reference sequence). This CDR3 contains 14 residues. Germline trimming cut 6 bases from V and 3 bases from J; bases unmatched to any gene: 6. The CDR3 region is CASSRGGGTDTQYF. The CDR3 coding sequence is TGTGCCAGCAGCCGTGGGGGGGGGACAGATACGCAGTATTTT.

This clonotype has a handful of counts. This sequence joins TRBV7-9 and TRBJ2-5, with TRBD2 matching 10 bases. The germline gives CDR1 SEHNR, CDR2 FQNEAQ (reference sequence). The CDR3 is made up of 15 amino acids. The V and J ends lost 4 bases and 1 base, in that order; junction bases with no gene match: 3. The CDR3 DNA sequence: TGTGCCAGCAGCTCCCTAGCGGGAGCCCAAGAGACCCAGTACTTC. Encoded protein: CASSSLAGAQETQYF.

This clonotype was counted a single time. This CDR3 is CSAPGTGDYNEQFF. The DNA of the CDR3 is TGCAGTGCGCCCGGGACAGGGGACTACAATGAGCAGTTCTTC. The V gene is TRBV20-1, the J gene TRBJ2-1, with 10 bases that match TRBD1. J lost 3 bases, V lost 6 bases, and 5 bases had no gene match. The length of the CDR3 is 14 residues. The V gene's germline CDR1 is DFQATT and CDR2 SNEGSKA (reference sequence).

CDR3 sequence reads: CASSPGTGVNTGELFF. The CDR3 nucleotides read TGTGCCAGCAGTCCCGGGACAGGGGTCAACACCGGGGAGCTGTTTTTT. This chain joins TRBV6-1 and TRBJ2-2, with TRBD1 identical over 10 bases. CDR1 and CDR2 from the germline V gene are MNHNS and SASEGT. Trimming cost V 5 bases and J 2 bases; bases outside gene matches: 5. CDR3 size: 16 residues.

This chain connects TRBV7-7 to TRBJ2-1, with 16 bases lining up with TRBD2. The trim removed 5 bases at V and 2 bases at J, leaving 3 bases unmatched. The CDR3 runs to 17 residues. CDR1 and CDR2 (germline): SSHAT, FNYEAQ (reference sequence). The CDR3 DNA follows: TGTGCCAGCAGCGTCGGGACTAGCGGGGGGGCCTACAATGAGCAGTTCTTC. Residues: CASSVGTSGGAYNEQFF.

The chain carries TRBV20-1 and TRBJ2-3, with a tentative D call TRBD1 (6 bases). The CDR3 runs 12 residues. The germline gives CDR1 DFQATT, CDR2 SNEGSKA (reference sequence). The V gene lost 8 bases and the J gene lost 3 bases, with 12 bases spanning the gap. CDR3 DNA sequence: TGCAGTAACAGCCAGGGGACAGATACGCAGTATTTT. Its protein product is CSNSQGTDTQYF.

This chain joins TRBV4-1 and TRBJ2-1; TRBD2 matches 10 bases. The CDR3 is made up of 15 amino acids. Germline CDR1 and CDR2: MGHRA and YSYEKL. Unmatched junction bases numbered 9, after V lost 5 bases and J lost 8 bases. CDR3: CASSFPQRGGYEQFF. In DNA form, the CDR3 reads TGCGCCAGCAGCTTTCCCCAGCGGGGGGGCTATGAGCAGTTCTTC.

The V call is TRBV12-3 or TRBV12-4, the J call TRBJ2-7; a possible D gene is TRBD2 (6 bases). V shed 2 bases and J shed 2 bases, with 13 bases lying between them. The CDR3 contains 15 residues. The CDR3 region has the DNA TGTGCCAGCAGTTTATCCGGGCGGGGCCCCTACGAGCAGTACTTC. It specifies CASSLSGRGPYEQYF.

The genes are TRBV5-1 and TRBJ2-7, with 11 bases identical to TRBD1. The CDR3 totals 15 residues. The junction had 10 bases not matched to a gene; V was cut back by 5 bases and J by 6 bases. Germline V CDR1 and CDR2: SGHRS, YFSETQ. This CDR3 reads CASRFGQGASVEQYF. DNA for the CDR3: TGCGCCAGCAGATTTGGACAGGGGGCGTCGGTCGAGCAGTACTTC.

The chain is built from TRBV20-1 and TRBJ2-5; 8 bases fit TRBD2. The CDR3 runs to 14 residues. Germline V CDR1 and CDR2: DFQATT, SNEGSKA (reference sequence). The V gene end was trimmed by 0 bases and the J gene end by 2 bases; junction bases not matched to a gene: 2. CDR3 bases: TGCAGTGCTAGAGATGGCGGGGGGCAAGAGACCCAGTACTTC. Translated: CSARDGGGQETQYF.

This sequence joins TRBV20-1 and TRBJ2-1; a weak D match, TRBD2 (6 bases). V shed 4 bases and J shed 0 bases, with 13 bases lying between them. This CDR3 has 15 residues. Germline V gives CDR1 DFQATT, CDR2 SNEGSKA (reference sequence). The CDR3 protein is CSANSRESSYNEQFF. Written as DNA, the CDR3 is TGCAGTGCTAATTCCCGGGAGAGCTCCTACAATGAGCAGTTCTTC.

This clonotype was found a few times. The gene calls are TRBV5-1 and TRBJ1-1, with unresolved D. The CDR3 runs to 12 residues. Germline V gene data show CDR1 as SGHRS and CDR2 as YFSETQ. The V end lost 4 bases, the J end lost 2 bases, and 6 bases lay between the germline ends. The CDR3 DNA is TGCGCCAGCAGCGACGACAACACTGAAGCTTTCTTT. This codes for CASSDDNTEAFF.

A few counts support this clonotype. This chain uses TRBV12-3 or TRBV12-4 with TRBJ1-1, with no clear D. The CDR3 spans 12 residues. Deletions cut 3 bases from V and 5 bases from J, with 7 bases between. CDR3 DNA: TGTGCCAGCAGTTTGGGTCAAACTGAAGCTTTCTTT. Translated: CASSLGQTEAFF.

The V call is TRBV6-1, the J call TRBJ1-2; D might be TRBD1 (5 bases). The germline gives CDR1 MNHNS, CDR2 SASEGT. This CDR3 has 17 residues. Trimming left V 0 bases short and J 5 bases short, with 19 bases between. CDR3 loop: CASSEASPANPGYGYTF. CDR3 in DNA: TGTGCCAGCAGTGAAGCATCGCCAGCAAACCCAGGGTATGGCTACACCTTC.

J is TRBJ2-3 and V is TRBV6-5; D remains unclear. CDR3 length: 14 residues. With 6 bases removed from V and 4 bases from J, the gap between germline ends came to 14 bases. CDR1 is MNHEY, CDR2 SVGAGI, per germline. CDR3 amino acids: CASSPPRTPDTQYF. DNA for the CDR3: TGTGCCAGCAGCCCGCCACGAACCCCAGATACGCAGTATTTT.

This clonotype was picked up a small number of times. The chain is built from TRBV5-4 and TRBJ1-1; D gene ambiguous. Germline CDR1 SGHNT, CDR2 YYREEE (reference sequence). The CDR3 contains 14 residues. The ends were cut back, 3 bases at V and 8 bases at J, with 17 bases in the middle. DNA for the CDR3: TGTGCCAGCAGCTCGACGTCTGCCTTAAGGGAAGCTTTCTTT. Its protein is CASSSTSALREAFF.

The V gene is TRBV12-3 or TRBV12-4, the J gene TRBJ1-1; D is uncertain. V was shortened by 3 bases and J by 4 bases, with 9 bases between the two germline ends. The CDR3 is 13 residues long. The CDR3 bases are TGTGCCAGCAGTTTTGGGGAGGCCACTGAAGCTTTCTTT. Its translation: CASSFGEATEAFF.

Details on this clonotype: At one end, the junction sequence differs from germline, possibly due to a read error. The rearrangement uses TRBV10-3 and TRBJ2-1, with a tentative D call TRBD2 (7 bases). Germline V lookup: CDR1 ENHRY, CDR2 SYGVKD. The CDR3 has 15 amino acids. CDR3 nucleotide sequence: TGTGTCATCAGGACCCGGGGGGCCTCCTACAATGAGCAGTTCTTC. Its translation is CVIRTRGASYNEQFF.

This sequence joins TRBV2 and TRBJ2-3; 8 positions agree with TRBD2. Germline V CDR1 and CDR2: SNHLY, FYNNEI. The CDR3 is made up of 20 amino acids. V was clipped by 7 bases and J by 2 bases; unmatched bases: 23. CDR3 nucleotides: TGTGCCAGCACCTCCGCCCTATTGGTTAGCCCTAGCGGGTCCACAGATACGCAGTATTTT. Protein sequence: CASTSALLVSPSGSTDTQYF. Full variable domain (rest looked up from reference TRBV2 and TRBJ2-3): EPEVTQTPSHQVTQMGQEVILRCVPISNHLYFYWYRQILGQKVEFLVSFYNNEISEKSEIFDDQFSVERPDGSNFTLKIRSTKLEDSAMYFCASTSALLVSPSGSTDTQYFGPGTRLTVL.

CDR3 region: CASSQDISGLGTDTQYF. CDR3 sequence (DNA): TGCGCCAGCAGCCAAGATATTAGCGGCCTAGGCACAGATACGCAGTATTTT. The chain employs TRBV4-1 and TRBJ2-3; D perhaps matches TRBD2 (6 bases). CDR1 and CDR2 (germline): MGHRA, YSYEKL. This CDR3 spans 17 amino acids. Trimming shortened V by 0 bases and J by 1 base, and 14 bases separated the two germline ends.

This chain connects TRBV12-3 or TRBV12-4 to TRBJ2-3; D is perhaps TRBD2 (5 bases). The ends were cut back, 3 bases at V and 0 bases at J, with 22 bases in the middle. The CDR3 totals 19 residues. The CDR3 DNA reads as TGTGCCAGCAGTTTCCCCTCAACTGGGAGCTTAAGTAGCACAGATACGCAGTATTTT. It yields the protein CASSFPSTGSLSSTDTQYF.

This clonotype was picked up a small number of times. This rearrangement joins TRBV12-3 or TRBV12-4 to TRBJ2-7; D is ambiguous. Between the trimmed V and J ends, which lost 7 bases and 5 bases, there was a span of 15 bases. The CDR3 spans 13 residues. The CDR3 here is CASTSFSGNEQYF. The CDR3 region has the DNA TGTGCCAGCACTTCATTCTCTGGAAACGAGCAGTACTTC.

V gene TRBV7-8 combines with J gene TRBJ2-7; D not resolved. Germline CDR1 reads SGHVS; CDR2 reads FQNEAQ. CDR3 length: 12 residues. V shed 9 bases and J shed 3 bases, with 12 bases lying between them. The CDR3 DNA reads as TGTGCCAGTAGCACTAACGGCTACGAGCAGTACTTC. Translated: CASSTNGYEQYF.

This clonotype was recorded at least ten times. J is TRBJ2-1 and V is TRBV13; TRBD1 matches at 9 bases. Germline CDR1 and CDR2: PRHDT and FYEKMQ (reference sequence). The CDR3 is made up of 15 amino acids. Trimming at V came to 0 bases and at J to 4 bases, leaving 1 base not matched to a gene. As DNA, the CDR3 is TGTGCCAGCAGCTTAGGGACAGGGGGTTACAATGAGCAGTTCTTC. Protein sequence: CASSLGTGGYNEQFF.

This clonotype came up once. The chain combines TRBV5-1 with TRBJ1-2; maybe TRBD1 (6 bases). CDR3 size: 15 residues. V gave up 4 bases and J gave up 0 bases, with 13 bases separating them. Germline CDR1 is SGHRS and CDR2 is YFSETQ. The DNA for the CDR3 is TGCGCCAGCAGCCGCTACCAGGGGCCTAACTATGGCTACACCTTC. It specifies CASSRYQGPNYGYTF.

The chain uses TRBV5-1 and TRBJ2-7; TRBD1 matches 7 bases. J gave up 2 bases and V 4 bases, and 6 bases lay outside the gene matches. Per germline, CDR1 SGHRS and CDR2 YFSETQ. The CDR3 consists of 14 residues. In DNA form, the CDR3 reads TGCGCCAGCAGCCCGGACAGGCCAACCTACGAGCAGTACTTC. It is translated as CASSPDRPTYEQYF.

This CDR3 is CASSSLGTRQGGGYTF. CDR3 coding DNA: TGCGCCAGCAGCTCCCTTGGTACTCGACAGGGTGGCGGCTACACCTTC. V usage is TRBV5-1 and J usage is TRBJ1-2; 7 nucleotides line up with TRBD1. Germline CDR1 SGHRS, CDR2 YFSETQ. Trimming took 3 bases from V and 8 from J; bases not matched to a gene: 16. The CDR3 is 16 residues long.

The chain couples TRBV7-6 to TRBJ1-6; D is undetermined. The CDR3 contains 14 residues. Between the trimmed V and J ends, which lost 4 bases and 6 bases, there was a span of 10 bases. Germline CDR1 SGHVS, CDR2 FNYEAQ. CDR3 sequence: CASSSGRLNSPLHF. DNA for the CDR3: TGTGCCAGCAGCTCCGGACGCCTTAATTCACCCCTCCACTTT.

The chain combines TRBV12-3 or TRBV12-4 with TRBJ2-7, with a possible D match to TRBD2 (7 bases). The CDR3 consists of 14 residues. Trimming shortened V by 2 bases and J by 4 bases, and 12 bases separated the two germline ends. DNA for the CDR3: TGTGCCAGCAGTTTAAAAGGGGGGGCGTACGAGCAGTACTTC. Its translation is CASSLKGGAYEQYF.

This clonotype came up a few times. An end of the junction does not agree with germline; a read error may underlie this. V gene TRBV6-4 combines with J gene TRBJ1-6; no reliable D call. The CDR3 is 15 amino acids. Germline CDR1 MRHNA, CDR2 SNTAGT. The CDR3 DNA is TGTGCCAGCAGCGCAGGTCGAACCAAGGGTTCACCCCCCCACTTT. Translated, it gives CASSAGRTKGSPPHF.